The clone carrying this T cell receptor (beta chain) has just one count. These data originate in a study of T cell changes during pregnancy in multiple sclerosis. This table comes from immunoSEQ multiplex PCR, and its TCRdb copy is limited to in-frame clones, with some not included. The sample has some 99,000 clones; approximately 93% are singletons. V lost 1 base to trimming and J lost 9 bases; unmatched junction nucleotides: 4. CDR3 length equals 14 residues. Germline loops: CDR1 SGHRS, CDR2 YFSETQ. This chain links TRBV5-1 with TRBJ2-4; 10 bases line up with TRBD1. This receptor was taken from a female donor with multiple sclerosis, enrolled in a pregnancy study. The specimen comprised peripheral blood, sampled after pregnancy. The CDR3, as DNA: TGCGCCAGCAGCTTGCGACAGGGGGCCGTCATTCAGTACTTC. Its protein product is CASSLRQGAVIQYF.